These 10 T cell receptor beta chains came from one sample sequenced in a study of T-cell memory formation after mild COVID-19. TCRdb reprocessed the 5' RACE reads with MiXCR, giving one entry per CDR3 protein. The sample records around 200,000 distinct CDR3 sequences, about 20% being singletons. The sequenced material came from PBMCs or a T cell subset sorted from them (not recorded which). These receptors all stem from an adult woman who had mild COVID-19 (a few samples of this study predate the infection). Cell type and time point are not known.

J is TRBJ2-5 and V is TRBV11-2; 7 bases are a match to TRBD2. Germline V gene data show CDR1 as SGHAT and CDR2 as FQNNGV. The CDR3 extends over 17 amino acids. With V trimmed by 1 base and J by 2 bases, 10 bases remained unmatched. DNA for the CDR3: TGTGCCAGCAGCTTAGCCGGAGTAGCGGGCAAGCAAGAGACCCAGTACTTC. Protein: CASSLAGVAGKQETQYF.

V usage is TRBV19 and J usage is TRBJ1-2; D remains ambiguous. The germline V gene has CDR1 LNHDA and CDR2 SQIVND (reference sequence). CDR3 length equals 11 residues. V lost 10 bases and J lost 3, with 9 bases in between. CDR3: CATVTDYGYTF. The CDR3 DNA is TGTGCCACCGTGACGGACTATGGCTACACCTTC.

This clonotype was picked up one time. The chain carries TRBV7-6 and TRBJ2-1, with D unclear. The germline V and J ends were trimmed by 6 bases and 10 bases, with 22 bases remaining between them. CDR3 size: 15 residues. Germline assignment: CDR1 SGHVS and CDR2 FNYEAQ. For the CDR3, the DNA is TGTGCCAGCAGAGCTAGGTCCTGGGCAGCCGACGAGCAGTTCTTC. It yields the protein CASRARSWAADEQFF.

The chain carries TRBV9 and TRBJ2-3, with 8 bases that match TRBD2. The CDR3 is 17 residues long. V dropped 4 bases and J dropped 0; count of bases not matched to a gene: 10. Germline values: CDR1 SGDLS, CDR2 YYNGEE. CDR3: CASSTRREGSSTDTQYF. The CDR3 nucleotides are TGTGCCAGCAGCACCCGCCGGGAGGGGTCCAGCACAGATACGCAGTATTTT.

CDR3: CSADTSGGAPYEQYF. CDR3 nucleotide sequence: TGCAGTGCTGACACTAGCGGGGGGGCACCCTACGAGCAGTACTTC. The V call is TRBV20-1, the J call TRBJ2-7; the match to TRBD2 covers 13 bases. The CDR3 extends over 15 amino acids. CDR1 is DFQATT and CDR2 is SNEGSKA in the germline V gene (reference sequence). V lost 5 bases to trimming and J lost 2 bases; unmatched junction nucleotides: 6.

The rearrangement uses TRBV6-1 and TRBJ1-6; possible D gene TRBD1, 5 bases. Germline V CDR1 and CDR2: MNHNS, SASEGT. The CDR3 consists of 12 residues. V dropped 10 bases and J dropped 8 bases, with 12 bases sitting between them. The CDR3 here is CATLEGYSPLHF. The CDR3 DNA is TGTGCCACCCTAGAGGGGTATTCACCCCTCCACTTT.

This clonotype came up a few times. The genes are TRBV29-1 and TRBJ2-7; perhaps D is TRBD1 or TRBD2 (5 bases each). Germline CDR1 SQVTM, CDR2 ANQGSEA. This CDR3 spans 13 amino acids. Between the trimmed V and J ends, which lost 2 bases and 3 bases, there was a span of 11 bases. CDR3 in DNA: TGCAGCGTTGAAAAGGGGACCGACTACGAGCAGTACTTC. Protein sequence: CSVEKGTDYEQYF.

This clonotype was counted between two and nine times. V usage is TRBV4-2 and J usage is TRBJ2-1; D is unresolved. V was clipped by 2 bases and J by 5 bases, with 10 bases between them. Germline V gene lookup returns CDR1 LGHNA and CDR2 YNFKEQ. This CDR3 is 14 amino acids long. The CDR3 sequence: CASSQSGPHNEQFF. The DNA of the CDR3 is TGTGCCAGCAGCCAAAGTGGGCCCCACAATGAGCAGTTCTTC.

V and J are TRBV4-3 and TRBJ2-7; TRBD1 matches 11 bases. Germline V gene lookup returns CDR1 LGHNA and CDR2 YSLEER. V lost 6 bases, J lost 0 bases, and 4 bases stayed unmatched. The CDR3 is 15 residues long. DNA of the CDR3: TGCGCCAGCAGTGGACAGGGGGCGAACTCCTACGAGCAGTACTTC. Encoded protein: CASSGQGANSYEQYF.

This clonotype was seen only a few times. The V gene is TRBV7-8, the J gene TRBJ2-1; 7 positions match TRBD1. Trimming at V came to 4 bases and at J to 3 bases, leaving 9 bases not matched to a gene. The length of the CDR3 is 16 residues. Germline V gene lookup returns CDR1 SGHVS and CDR2 FQNEAQ. The CDR3 is CASSYPYDRDYNEQFF. The DNA of the CDR3 is TGTGCCAGCAGCTATCCTTACGACAGGGACTACAATGAGCAGTTCTTC.